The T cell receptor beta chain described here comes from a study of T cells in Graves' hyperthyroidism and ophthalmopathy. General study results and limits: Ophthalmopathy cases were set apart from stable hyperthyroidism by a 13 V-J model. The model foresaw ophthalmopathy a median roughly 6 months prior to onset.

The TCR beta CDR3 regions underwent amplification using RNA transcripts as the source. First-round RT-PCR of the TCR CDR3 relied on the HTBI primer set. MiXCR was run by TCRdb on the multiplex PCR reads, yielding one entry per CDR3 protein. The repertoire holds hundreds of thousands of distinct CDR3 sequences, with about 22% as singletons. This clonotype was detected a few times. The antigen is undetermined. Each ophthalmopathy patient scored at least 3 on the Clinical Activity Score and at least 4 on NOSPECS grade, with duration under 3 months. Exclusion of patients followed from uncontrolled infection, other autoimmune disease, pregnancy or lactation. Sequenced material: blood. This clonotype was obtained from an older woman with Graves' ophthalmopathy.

CDR3 protein: CSAEIGGMTDTQYF. The CDR3 DNA is TGCAGTGCTGAGATTGGCGGGATGACAGATACGCAGTATTTT. V and J are TRBV20-1 and TRBJ2-3; maybe TRBD2 (6 bases). The V and J ends lost 5 bases and 3 bases respectively, with 15 bases between them. The V gene's germline CDR1 is DFQATT and CDR2 SNEGSKA (reference sequence). The CDR3 sequence is 14 residues long.